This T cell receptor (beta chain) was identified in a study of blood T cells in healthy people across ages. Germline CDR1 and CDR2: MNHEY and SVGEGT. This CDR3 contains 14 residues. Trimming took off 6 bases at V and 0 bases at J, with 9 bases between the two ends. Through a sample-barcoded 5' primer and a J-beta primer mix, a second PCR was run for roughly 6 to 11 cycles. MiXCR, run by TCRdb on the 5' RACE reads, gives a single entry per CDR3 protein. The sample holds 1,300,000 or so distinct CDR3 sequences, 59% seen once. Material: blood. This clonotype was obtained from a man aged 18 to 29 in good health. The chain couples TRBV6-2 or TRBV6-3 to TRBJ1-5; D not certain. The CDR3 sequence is CASRSIISNQPQHF. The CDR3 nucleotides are TGTGCCAGCAGATCGATTATTAGCAATCAGCCCCAGCATTTT.